These 26 T cell receptor beta chains were all obtained from the same sample, sequenced in a study of cytomegalovirus exposure and HLA in healthy donors. With 60 Vbeta and 13 Jbeta primers, the PCR was carried out. TCRdb's copy holds only in-frame clones and misses some; the assay was immunoSEQ multiplex PCR. The sample comprises some 95,000 clones, approximately 77% of which are singletons, and 4.5% to 5% rests with the top ten. Sequenced: PBMCs. The receptors come from a woman between 35 and 50 years old in good health and CMV-seronegative.

This chain joins TRBV28 and TRBJ1-5; possibly TRBD1 for D (6 bases). Per germline, CDR1 MDHEN and CDR2 SYDVKM. With 6 bases removed from V and 6 bases from J, the gap between germline ends came to 9 bases. This CDR3 has 12 residues. CDR3 bases: TGTGCCAGCAGAACAGGGTTTCAGCCCCAGCATTTT. Encoded protein: CASRTGFQPQHF.

The chain is built from TRBV9 and TRBJ2-7; 11 nucleotides match TRBD1. The germline gives CDR1 SGDLS, CDR2 YYNGEE. CDR3 length: 16 amino acids. J lost 2 bases, V lost 2 bases, and 6 bases had no gene match. The DNA of the CDR3 is TGTGCCAGCAGCGTCGGAGGGACAGGGGGAACCTACGAGCAGTACTTC. Translation: CASSVGGTGGTYEQYF.

In nucleotides, the CDR3 is TGCGCCAGCATCCGTCCGCCGCTAGAGAATTTCGAGCCTTGTTGGCGCGAGCAGTACTTC. Encoded protein: CASIRPPLENFEPCWREQYF. V and J are TRBV10-1 and TRBJ2-7, with D hard to call. Germline CDR1 reads WNHNN; CDR2 reads SYGVQD (reference sequence). The V and J ends lost 7 bases and 6 bases respectively, with 37 bases between them. The CDR3 is 20 amino acids.

V and J are TRBV5-1 and TRBJ2-2; 7 bases fit TRBD1. The CDR3 sequence is 13 residues long. Unmatched junction bases numbered 5, after V lost 7 bases and J lost 5 bases. The V gene's germline CDR1 is SGHRS and CDR2 YFSETQ. The CDR3 sequence is CASGQAGTGELFF. CDR3 nucleotides: TGCGCCAGCGGACAGGCCGGGACCGGGGAGCTGTTTTTT.

The chain is built from TRBV4-2 and TRBJ1-1; 7 positions agree with TRBD1. This CDR3 contains 17 residues. J gave up 2 bases and V 3 bases, and 12 bases lay outside the gene matches. Germline assignment: CDR1 LGHNA and CDR2 YNFKEQ. CDR3 sequence reads: CASSHTSPRGANTEAFF. CDR3 nucleotides: TGTGCCAGCAGCCACACCTCACCCAGGGGGGCCAACACTGAAGCTTTCTTT.

The genes are TRBV5-5 and TRBJ1-2, with TRBD1 matching over 8 bases. Germline V lookup: CDR1 SGHKS, CDR2 YYEKEE (reference sequence). Trimming at V came to 3 bases and at J to 9 bases, leaving 7 bases not matched to a gene. CDR3 length: 13 residues. CDR3 nucleotides: TGTGCCAGCAGCTCCGGACAGGGAGCACGCTACACCTTC. It is translated as CASSSGQGARYTF.

The chain uses TRBV25-1 and TRBJ1-2; TRBD1 is a possible D gene (5 bases). CDR3 length: 12 amino acids. CDR1 and CDR2 (germline): MGHDK, SYGVNS. Trimming left V 4 bases short and J 5 bases short, with 8 bases between. The CDR3 loop reads CASSAGGYGYTF. In DNA form, the CDR3 reads TGTGCCAGCAGTGCTGGGGGGTATGGCTACACCTTC.

The chain has TRBV5-1 and TRBJ1-4; 9 bases align to TRBD1. The junction had 6 bases not matched to a gene; V was cut back by 4 bases and J by 5 bases. The CDR3 has 15 residues. Germline CDR1 and CDR2: SGHRS and YFSETQ. The CDR3 is CASSITGTGNEKLFF. The CDR3 DNA follows: TGCGCCAGCAGCATTACCGGGACAGGGAATGAAAAACTGTTTTTT.

The chain has TRBV9 and TRBJ2-3; 11 bases are shared with TRBD2. The J segment lost 2 bases and the V segment lost 0 bases, leaving 2 bases of the junction unmatched. CDR1 and CDR2 (germline): SGDLS, YYNGEE. CDR3 length: 16 amino acids. In nucleotides, the CDR3 is TGTGCCAGCAGCGTAGTTAGCGGGGGGGCCACAGATACGCAGTATTTT. Protein: CASSVVSGGATDTQYF.

The chain couples TRBV19 to TRBJ2-5; 11 bases agree with TRBD1. CDR3 length: 17 residues. Germline CDR1 and CDR2: LNHDA and SQIVND (reference sequence). The trim removed 6 bases at V and 2 bases at J, leaving 11 bases unmatched. The CDR3 loop is CASSGTGGYVGQETQYF. CDR3 nucleotides: TGTGCCAGTAGCGGGACAGGGGGTTATGTGGGGCAAGAGACCCAGTACTTC.

This chain joins TRBV30 and TRBJ1-5; D is perhaps TRBD1 (5 bases). This CDR3 has 12 residues. V was cut by 6 bases and J by 9 bases, with 15 bases left in between. The germline V gene has CDR1 GTSNPN and CDR2 SVGIG (reference sequence). The CDR3 here is CACGVGPRPQHF. CDR3 in DNA: TGTGCCTGTGGGGTGGGGCCGCGGCCCCAGCATTTT.

This chain joins TRBV19 and TRBJ2-1; 9 positions agree with TRBD2. Trimming cost V 3 bases and J 6 bases; bases outside gene matches: 3. Germline assignment: CDR1 LNHDA and CDR2 SQIVND (reference sequence). The CDR3 totals 14 residues. The DNA for the CDR3 is TGTGCCAGTAGTATGGGGACTAGCTCCAATGAGCAGTTCTTC. Residues: CASSMGTSSNEQFF.

V and J are TRBV27 and TRBJ1-1; D call uncertain. The CDR3 is made up of 14 amino acids. Germline CDR1 reads MNHEY; CDR2 reads SMNVEV (reference sequence). The V end lost 6 bases, the J end lost 4 bases, and 15 bases lay between the germline ends. CDR3: CASSFDLRGTEAFF. DNA of the CDR3: TGTGCCAGCAGCTTCGATTTAAGAGGCACTGAAGCTTTCTTT.

The chain carries TRBV5-1 and TRBJ2-5, with D unclear. The V gene's germline CDR1 is SGHRS and CDR2 YFSETQ. The CDR3 runs 14 residues. Trimming pared 0 bases from V and 1 base from J, leaving 7 bases between. CDR3 residues: CASSLGALQETQYF. The CDR3 DNA is TGCGCCAGCAGCTTGGGGGCCCTCCAAGAGACCCAGTACTTC.

This clone was recorded only once. The chain recombines TRBV5-1 with TRBJ2-3; TRBD1 aligns across 7 bases. The CDR3 totals 15 residues. The junction had 6 bases not matched to a gene; V was cut back by 3 bases and J by 2 bases. Germline assignment: CDR1 SGHRS and CDR2 YFSETQ. CDR3 sequence (DNA): TGCGCCAGCAGCTGGACCGGGACAGCCACAGATACGCAGTATTTT. Amino acids: CASSWTGTATDTQYF.

The rearrangement joins TRBV4-2 to TRBJ2-7, with D tentatively TRBD1 (5 bases). Per germline, CDR1 LGHNA and CDR2 YNFKEQ. The CDR3 totals 17 residues. Trimming shortened V by 1 base and J by 5 bases, and 21 bases separated the two germline ends. Written as DNA, the CDR3 is TGTGCCAGCAGCCAAGTAGACGGCTGGGGCAGGGTTCACGAGCAGTACTTC. Its translation is CASSQVDGWGRVHEQYF.

This chain connects TRBV4-1 to TRBJ2-2; 8 bases are a match to TRBD2. Germline values: CDR1 MGHRA, CDR2 YSYEKL. The CDR3 runs to 15 residues. With V trimmed by 2 bases and J by 8 bases, 7 bases remained unmatched. CDR3 DNA: TGCGCCAGCAGCCAATCTATAGCGGGGACTGGGGAGCTGTTTTTT. Translated: CASSQSIAGTGELFF.

CDR3 sequence (DNA): TGTGCCAGCAGCTTGGGGCAGGGGGCGCGAGAGACCCAGTACTTC. This sequence encodes CASSLGQGARETQYF. The rearrangement joins TRBV5-8 to TRBJ2-5; 8 positions agree with TRBD1. J gave up 4 bases and V 0 bases, and 5 bases lay outside the gene matches. This CDR3 contains 15 residues. The V gene's germline CDR1 is SGHTS and CDR2 YDEGEE.

The chain links TRBV4-3 to TRBJ1-6, with unresolved D. This CDR3 is 20 amino acids long. Germline V gene sequence: CDR1 LGHNA, CDR2 YSLEER. The V gene lost 0 bases and the J gene lost 3 bases, with 21 bases spanning the gap. The CDR3 reads CASSQERGLGSSHYNSPLHF. CDR3 in DNA: TGCGCCAGCAGCCAAGAAAGAGGCCTGGGGAGTTCTCACTATAATTCACCCCTCCACTTT.

This sequence joins TRBV4-1 and TRBJ1-1; 8 bases agree with TRBD1. This CDR3 has 18 amino acids. Trimming cost V 0 bases and J 10 bases; bases outside gene matches: 19. Germline CDR1 is MGHRA and CDR2 is YSYEKL. The CDR3 loop reads CASSQDFQDRAFRRAAFF. CDR3 sequence (DNA): TGCGCCAGCAGCCAAGATTTCCAGGACAGGGCCTTTCGGCGTGCAGCTTTCTTT.

The chain joins TRBV29-1 to TRBJ1-1; no firm D call. Germline CDR1 reads SQVTM; CDR2 reads ANQGSEA. The CDR3 runs 11 residues. Trimming removed 0 bases at V and 5 bases at J, with 4 bases between. CDR3 loop: CSVEERTEAFF. CDR3 coding DNA: TGCAGCGTTGAAGAGAGGACTGAAGCTTTCTTT.

This chain connects TRBV6-5 to TRBJ2-2, with D maybe TRBD2 (7 bases). This CDR3 spans 16 amino acids. Germline-derived CDR1 and CDR2 are MNHEY and SVGAGI. The V end was cut by 0 bases, the J end by 6 bases, with 14 bases between. CDR3 bases: TGTGCCAGCAGTTACTCCACAGGGAGGGAAGCCGGGGAGCTGTTTTTT. Its protein is CASSYSTGREAGELFF.

The chain uses TRBV6-1 and TRBJ1-1; 7 nucleotides line up with TRBD1. Germline trimming cut 5 bases from V and 5 bases from J; bases unmatched to any gene: 8. This CDR3 is built from 14 residues. The V gene's germline CDR1 is MNHNS and CDR2 SASEGT. The CDR3 region has the DNA TGTGCCAGCAGTCGCGACAGGGCGGGAACTGAAGCTTTCTTT. Encoded protein: CASSRDRAGTEAFF.

V gene TRBV27 combines with J gene TRBJ1-2, with 9 bases that match TRBD1. Per the germline V gene, CDR1 is MNHEY and CDR2 is SMNVEV (reference sequence). The CDR3 is 13 residues long. V lost 9 bases to trimming and J lost 2 bases; unmatched junction nucleotides: 4. The CDR3 here is CASSGTGNYGYTF. Here the CDR3 DNA reads TGTGCCAGTTCCGGGACAGGGAACTATGGCTACACCTTC.

Comments on this clone: The sample contains more than one DNA sequence encoding this CDR3. The chain uses TRBV5-1 and TRBJ2-5; 11 bases are shared with TRBD1. The CDR3 sequence is 14 residues long. V was clipped by 0 bases and J by 5 bases; unmatched bases: 0. Germline V CDR1 and CDR2: SGHRS, YFSETQ. Here the CDR3 reads CASSLGTGGETQYF. The DNA of the CDR3 is TGCGCCAGCAGCTTGGGGACAGGGGGCGAGACCCAGTACTTC.

This clone has only one observation. The gene calls are TRBV5-1 and TRBJ1-1; D is ambiguous. Germline CDR1 reads SGHRS; CDR2 reads YFSETQ. The CDR3 length is 13 residues. Trimming took off 2 bases at V and 5 bases at J, with 10 bases between the two ends. The CDR3 nucleotides read TGCGCCAGCAGCTTTGGCCTAGGTACTGAAGCTTTCTTT. This gives the protein CASSFGLGTEAFF.